A selection of T cell receptor beta chains follows, all from one sample in a study of T-cell memory formation after mild COVID-19. TCRdb fed the 5' RACE reads into MiXCR, producing one record per CDR3 protein. The table shows 340,000 or so distinct CDR3 sequences, with 10% to 15% occurring only once. Sequences were obtained from PBMCs or a T cell subset sorted from them (not recorded which). The origin of the receptors is a man aged 18 to 29 who had mild COVID-19 (a few samples of this study predate the infection). Cell type and time point are not known. CDR3s include the opening cysteine and the closing phenylalanine or tryptophan. The D gene is left open where the match is weak. Only part of the rows carry a size: once, few, many, or a class if the clone is expanded.

v_call	clone_size	d_call	j_call	cdr3_aa	cdr3_nt
TRBV18	-	-	TRBJ2-7	CASSPQSTSSYEQYF	TGTGCCAGCTCACCACAGAGCACCAGCTCCTACGAGCAGTACTTC
TRBV29-1	-	-	TRBJ1-5	CSVGQVSRQPQHF	TGCAGCGTTGGACAGGTGTCTAGGCAGCCCCAGCATTTT
TRBV7-6	many	-	TRBJ2-3	CASSLAPGIGATDTQYF	TGTGCCAGCAGCTTAGCGCCTGGGATTGGAGCCACAGATACGCAGTATTTT
TRBV15	-	TRBD2	TRBJ2-3	CATSRGSQRGSTDTQYF	TGTGCCACCAGCAGAGGATCCCAGCGGGGCAGCACAGATACGCAGTATTTT
TRBV7-9	-	-	TRBJ2-7	CASSLDLSRAEQYF	TGTGCCAGCAGCTTGGACCTTTCTCGGGCCGAGCAGTACTTC
TRBV7-9	-	-	TRBJ1-1	CASSLAYRANTEAFF	TGTGCCAGCAGCTTAGCGTACAGGGCCAACACTGAAGCTTTCTTT
TRBV6-2/TRBV6-3	few	-	TRBJ2-3	CASSLRPDTQYF	TGTGCCAGCAGCCTCCGCCCGGATACGCAGTATTTT
TRBV20-1	-	-	TRBJ1-6	CSARLQGHNSPLHF	TGCAGTGCTAGGTTACAGGGACATAATTCACCCCTCCACTTT
TRBV5-1	-	-	TRBJ1-5	CASSFSPNGNQPQHF	TGCGCCAGCAGCTTCTCCCCAAATGGCAATCAGCCCCAGCATTTT
TRBV29-1	many	-	TRBJ2-1	CSFGAAGTGNEQFF	TGCAGCTTCGGGGCGGCGGGGACGGGCAATGAGCAGTTCTTC
TRBV28	few	TRBD2	TRBJ2-5	CASSISGGTTQYF	TGTGCCAGCAGTATTAGCGGGGGAACGACCCAGTACTTC
TRBV9	-	-	TRBJ1-2	CASSVRQGGGYTF	TGTGCCAGCAGCGTACGGCAGGGTGGCGGCTACACCTTC
TRBV7-9	few	TRBD1	TRBJ2-2	CASSPLGQGSTGELFF	TGTGCCAGCAGTCCTTTGGGACAGGGGTCCACCGGGGAGCTGTTTTTT
TRBV6-1	once	-	TRBJ2-5	CASIDYRQETQYF	TGTGCCAGCATCGACTACAGACAAGAGACCCAGTACTTC
TRBV5-6	-	-	TRBJ1-1	CASSTGRDRFMNTEAFF	TGTGCCAGCAGCACGGGAAGAGACAGGTTTATGAACACTGAAGCTTTCTTT
TRBV3-1	few	-	TRBJ2-3	CASSEPGGTTDTQYF	TGTGCCAGCAGCGAGCCTGGGGGGACCACAGATACGCAGTATTTT
TRBV6-6	-	TRBD1	TRBJ1-4	CATGDRDSDEKLFF	TGTGCCACCGGGGACCGGGACAGCGATGAAAAACTGTTTTTT
TRBV7-3	many	TRBD1	TRBJ2-1	CASSPIPGQGAREQFF	TGTGCCAGCAGCCCCATCCCGGGACAGGGGGCTCGGGAGCAGTTCTTC
TRBV5-1	-	-	TRBJ1-1	CASSLEDSEAFF	TGCGCCAGCAGCTTGGAGGACAGTGAAGCTTTCTTT
TRBV24-1	-	-	TRBJ2-3	CATSDSRPDTQYF	TGTGCCACCAGCGATTCACGCCCAGATACGCAGTATTTT
TRBV7-3	few	-	TRBJ2-6	CASSPGTSGANVLTF	TGTGCCAGCAGCCCAGGTACCTCTGGGGCCAACGTCCTGACTTTC
TRBV6-1	-	TRBD2	TRBJ2-1	CASSEGAGGQAGTYNEQFF	TGTGCCAGCAGTGAAGGAGCGGGGGGGCAAGCGGGGACCTACAATGAGCAGTTCTTC
TRBV7-2	few	-	TRBJ2-4	CASSLGLGNIQYF	TGTGCCAGCAGCTTAGGACTGGGGAACATTCAGTACTTC
TRBV7-9	-	-	TRBJ2-1	CASSSGSVNEQFF	TGTGCCAGCAGCTCAGGGTCGGTTAATGAGCAGTTCTTC
TRBV5-1	many	-	TRBJ1-1	CASSLGSGTEAFF	TGCGCCAGCAGCTTGGGTTCGGGCACTGAAGCTTTCTTT
TRBV5-1	many	-	TRBJ1-3	CASSLGSGAGNTIYF	TGCGCCAGCAGCTTGGGATCCGGGGCTGGAAACACCATATATTTT
TRBV12-3/TRBV12-4	once	-	TRBJ1-1	CASRLTAQNTEAFF	TGTGCCAGCAGGTTAACTGCCCAGAACACTGAAGCTTTCTTT